In this sample, the clone carrying this T cell receptor (beta chain) turned up once. Documented time point: peripheral blood 6 weeks after treatment start. Urothelial carcinoma in patients was locally advanced or metastatic. Into every PCR, synthetic TCR analog templates were spiked. The assay was immunoSEQ multiplex PCR, and TCRdb's table has in-frame clones only and misses some. The profile shows tens of thousands of clones, about nine tenths of them singletons. Germline values: CDR1 WSHSY, CDR2 SAAADI. The CDR3 is 13 residues long. V trimming: 10 bases; J trimming: 6 bases; junction bases outside the gene matches: 11. This record comes from a study of PD-L1 blockade in urothelial cancer. Study context: Blood-derived samples held a median roughly 150,000 T cells.

The clonotype was recovered from a man in his sixties with urothelial cancer. The V gene is TRBV10-2, the J gene TRBJ1-2; TRBD1 aligns across 7 bases. Here the sequenced sample was PBMCs, taken around atezolizumab (anti-PD-L1) treatment. CDR3 sequence: CATPRDRGHGYTF. DNA for the CDR3: TGCGCCACCCCTAGGGACAGAGGCCATGGCTACACCTTC.